This entry is about one T cell receptor (beta chain). This record comes from a study of CD8 T cells in ankylosing spondylitis. The V and J ends lost 5 bases and 6 bases respectively, with 20 bases between them. CDR1 is SEHNR and CDR2 is FQNEAQ in the germline V gene (reference sequence). CDR3 size: 16 residues. Each CDR3 protein is one row after TCRdb ran MiXCR on the 5' RACE reads. The repertoire holds a few hundred thousand distinct CDR3 sequences, with approximately 22% as singletons. The sequenced material came from blood, either unsorted or a sorted T cell fraction (not recorded which). The receptor was derived from a male donor with ankylosing spondylitis or in good health (not recorded which). The V gene is TRBV7-9, the J gene TRBJ2-1; D unresolved. CDR3 nucleotides: TGTGCCAGCAGCACTTATCCAGGACGGTCCGTCAATGAGCAGTTCTTC. The encoded protein is CASSTYPGRSVNEQFF. Variable domain in full (rest from reference TRBV7-9 and TRBJ2-1): DTGVSQNPRHKITKRGQNVTFRCDPISEHNRLYWYRQTLGQGPEFLTYFQNEAQLEKSRLLSDRFSAERPKGSFSTLEIQRTEQGDSAMYLCASSTYPGRSVNEQFFGPGTRLTVL.